Following are 2 T cell receptor beta chains from one sample sequenced in a study of a mutant IDH1 vaccine in newly diagnosed glioma. Assay used: immunoSEQ multiplex PCR; TCRdb lists only in-frame clones, some missing. The sample carries about 64,000 clones, 80% to 90% recorded once. The time point: week 23, last vaccination. A 20-mer mutant IDH1 peptide at 300 ug was injected subcutaneously with topical imiquimod. The antigens of these receptors remain unknown. Source: PBMCs, taken from a glioma patient whose treatment included an IDH1 peptide vaccine. The source of these receptors is a man aged 30 to 39 with glioma.

The chain uses TRBV27 and TRBJ1-5, with 8 bases lining up with TRBD1. In germline, CDR1 is MNHEY, CDR2 SMNVEV (reference sequence). The junction had 3 bases not matched to a gene; V was cut back by 3 bases and J by 5 bases. The CDR3 is made up of 14 amino acids. CDR3 sequence (DNA): TGTGCCAGCAGTTTGCTACAGGGGGATCAGCCCCAGCATTTT. It codes for CASSLLQGDQPQHF.

This chain uses TRBV6-5 with TRBJ2-5; 7 bases fit TRBD1. There are 14 residues in the CDR3. The germline V gene has CDR1 MNHEY and CDR2 SVGAGI. V gave up 6 bases and J gave up 2 bases; unmatched junction bases: 6. This chain's CDR3 is CASSPGGIQETQYF. In DNA, the CDR3 is TGTGCCAGCAGCCCAGGGGGTATTCAAGAGACCCAGTACTTC.